A single sample gave rise to the 18 T cell receptor beta chains below, sequenced in a study of graft-versus-host responses after intestinal transplantation. Only in-frame clones appear in the TCRdb table, and some are missing; sequencing was by immunoSEQ multiplex PCR. Of about 8,000 clones in the sample, approximately 31% are singletons; the top ten hold roughly 1.9%. CFSE-labeled responder cells (around 200,000) were plated with around 200,000 irradiated, violet-dye-labeled stimulator cells. Here the sequenced sample was alloreactive CD8+ T cells from a mixed lymphocyte reaction culture, taken before intestinal transplant. The subset denotes: CFSE-low proliferating T cells sorted from approximately 6-day pre-transplant mixed lymphocyte reaction (GvH or HvG direction). All receptors derive from a human patient who received an intestinal transplant.

The CDR3 region is CASSLIPYRVSYEQYF. CDR3 coding DNA: TGTGCCAGCAGCTTAATCCCTTACAGGGTCTCCTACGAGCAGTACTTC. This rearrangement joins TRBV11-2 to TRBJ2-7, with a possible D match to TRBD1 (6 bases). With 2 bases removed from V and 0 bases from J, the gap between germline ends came to 14 bases. The CDR3 runs 16 residues. CDR1 and CDR2 from the germline V gene are SGHAT and FQNNGV.

This clone is medium-sized (0.01 to 0.1%) within its sample. The genes are TRBV5-1 and TRBJ2-7; 7 nucleotides line up with TRBD1. In germline, CDR1 is SGHRS, CDR2 YFSETQ. The trim removed 4 bases at V and 2 bases at J, leaving 6 bases unmatched. The CDR3 is 14 residues long. CDR3 region: CASSEPGQTYEQYF. For the CDR3, the DNA is TGCGCCAGCAGCGAACCGGGACAGACCTACGAGCAGTACTTC. Using reference TRBV5-1 and TRBJ2-7 for the parts outside the CDR3, the full variable domain is KAGVTQTPRYLIKTRGQQVTLSCSPISGHRSVSWYQQTPGQGLQFLFEYFSETQRNKGNFPGRFSGRQFSNSRSEMNVSTLELGDSALYLCASSEPGQTYEQYFGPGTRLTVT.

This clone has just a few counts. The CDR3 spells CASSVLAQGYNEQFF. DNA for the CDR3: TGTGCCAGCAGCGTACTGGCCCAGGGCTACAATGAGCAGTTCTTC. This sequence joins TRBV9 and TRBJ2-1; D may be TRBD1 (5 bases). Trimming removed 1 base at V and 3 bases at J, with 11 bases between. Germline loops: CDR1 SGDLS, CDR2 YYNGEE. CDR3 length: 15 amino acids.

This clone was seen a handful of times. The chain recombines TRBV6-6 with TRBJ1-1; 8 nucleotides line up with TRBD1. The CDR3 is made up of 13 amino acids. Per the germline V gene, CDR1 is MNHNY and CDR2 is SVGAGI (reference sequence). Trimming at V came to 3 bases and at J to 7 bases, leaving 4 bases not matched to a gene. CDR3 sequence: CASSYMGQVEAFF. The CDR3 DNA reads TGTGCCAGCAGTTATATGGGACAGGTTGAAGCTTTCTTT.

The chain recombines TRBV10-1 with TRBJ2-2; D perhaps matches TRBD1 (6 bases). V was clipped by 8 bases and J by 9 bases, with 16 bases between them. Germline V CDR1 and CDR2: WNHNN, SYGVQD (reference sequence). CDR3 length equals 13 residues. CDR3 loop: CASLDRRVWELFF. The CDR3 DNA reads TGCGCCAGCCTGGACAGAAGGGTCTGGGAGCTGTTTTTT.

The chain recombines TRBV27 with TRBJ2-7; TRBD1 might be the D (5 bases). The CDR3 spans 14 residues. Looked up from germline, CDR1 is MNHEY and CDR2 is SMNVEV (reference sequence). V was cut by 7 bases and J by 4 bases, with 17 bases left in between. The CDR3 DNA is TGTGCCAGCACCCTAACCCAGGGCGGTTACGAGCAGTACTTC. Its protein product is CASTLTQGGYEQYF.

The V gene is TRBV7-9, the J gene TRBJ2-1; D is possibly TRBD2 (5 bases). Between the trimmed V and J ends, which lost 7 bases and 5 bases, there was a span of 21 bases. The CDR3 runs to 16 residues. The germline gives CDR1 SEHNR, CDR2 FQNEAQ (reference sequence). The CDR3 DNA reads as TGTGCCAGCACCCAGCGTTGGTACGGAGGCCACAATGAGCAGTTCTTC. The encoded protein is CASTQRWYGGHNEQFF. Together with reference TRBV7-9 and TRBJ2-1, the CDR3 gives the full variable domain: DTGVSQNPRHKITKRGQNVTFRCDPISEHNRLYWYRQTLGQGPEFLTYFQNEAQLEKSRLLSDRFSAERPKGSFSTLEIQRTEQGDSAMYLCASTQRWYGGHNEQFFGPGTRLTVL.

In its sample, this clone was seen a few times. V is TRBV5-5 and J is TRBJ1-1, with D possibly being TRBD1 (5 bases). This CDR3 has 14 residues. The germline CDR1 and CDR2 sequences are SGHKS and YYEKEE (reference sequence). V was trimmed by 0 bases and J by 3 bases, leaving 9 bases between them. The CDR3 is CASSLESGYTEAFF. Written as DNA, the CDR3 is TGTGCCAGCAGCTTGGAGTCAGGGTACACTGAAGCTTTCTTT.

By share, this clone ranks as medium-sized. The rearrangement joins TRBV27 to TRBJ2-7; TRBD1 is a possible D gene (8 bases). The CDR3 is 14 residues long. Germline assignment: CDR1 MNHEY and CDR2 SMNVEV (reference sequence). The V end was cut by 5 bases, the J end by 4 bases, with 15 bases between. The CDR3 bases are TGTGCCAGCAGTATCGGACAGGGAGGGTACGAGCAGTACTTC. Protein: CASSIGQGGYEQYF.

The V and J genes are TRBV19 and TRBJ2-2; 8 bases map to TRBD1. From germline, CDR1 is LNHDA and CDR2 SQIVND (reference sequence). Trimming took 5 bases from V and 4 from J; bases not matched to a gene: 3. The CDR3 contains 14 residues. The CDR3 region has the DNA TGTGCCAGTAGTTGGACAGGGACCACCGGGGAGCTGTTTTTT. Translated, it gives CASSWTGTTGELFF.

The sample holds a few counts of this clone. The chain carries TRBV2 and TRBJ1-2; no firm D call. CDR3 size: 13 residues. The germline V and J ends were trimmed by 8 bases and 0 bases, with 10 bases remaining between them. Germline V gives CDR1 SNHLY, CDR2 FYNNEI. CDR3 in DNA: TGTGCCAGCTCGAGGAGCGCTAACTATGGCTACACCTTC. As protein: CASSRSANYGYTF. Combining the CDR3 with reference TRBV2 and TRBJ1-2 gives the whole variable domain EPEVTQTPSHQVTQMGQEVILRCVPISNHLYFYWYRQILGQKVEFLVSFYNNEISEKSEIFDDQFSVERPDGSNFTLKIRSTKLEDSAMYFCASSRSANYGYTFGSGTRLTVV.

V gene TRBV25-1 combines with J gene TRBJ2-7, with D perhaps matching TRBD2 (5 bases). The CDR3 length is 15 residues. In germline, CDR1 is MGHDK, CDR2 SYGVNS. The V and J ends lost 1 base and 3 bases respectively, with 13 bases between them. CDR3 sequence: CASSEWSSSFYEQYF. The CDR3 nucleotides are TGTGCCAGCAGTGAATGGAGTTCTAGCTTCTACGAGCAGTACTTC.

The table lists this clone with a few counts. The chain combines TRBV7-9 with TRBJ2-5; 8 bases match TRBD1. Germline V gene data show CDR1 as SEHNR and CDR2 as FQNEAQ (reference sequence). The CDR3 runs to 17 residues. V was pared by 2 bases and J by 0 bases, with 8 bases of the junction left unmatched. CDR3 sequence reads: CASSLPETGEYQETQYF. The CDR3 DNA reads TGTGCCAGCAGCTTACCAGAGACAGGGGAATACCAAGAGACCCAGTACTTC.

The chain has TRBV7-9 and TRBJ2-1; D is unresolved. Trimming stripped 5 bases from V and 0 bases from J, with 11 bases between. The CDR3 runs 15 residues. Germline CDR1 is SEHNR and CDR2 is FQNEAQ (reference sequence). The CDR3 region is CASSPPSSSYNEQFF. The CDR3 region has the DNA TGTGCCAGCAGCCCCCCGTCGAGCTCCTACAATGAGCAGTTCTTC.

In this sample, this clone turned up a few times. The chain joins TRBV4-3 to TRBJ2-7, with 8 bases aligning to TRBD2. Germline CDR1 and CDR2: LGHNA and YSLEER. V trimming: 0 bases; J trimming: 0 bases; junction bases outside the gene matches: 4. The CDR3 consists of 16 residues. The CDR3 nucleotides are TGCGCCAGCAGCCAAGATTCGGGGGGGAGCTCCTACGAGCAGTACTTC. Its translation is CASSQDSGGSSYEQYF.

This clone is judged medium-sized (0.01 to 0.1%). The J gene is TRBJ2-7, the V gene TRBV6-1; D gene uncertain. V was cut by 1 base and J by 0 bases, with 10 bases left in between. The CDR3 length is 15 residues. Germline V gives CDR1 MNHNS, CDR2 SASEGT. The CDR3 reads CASSEEESLSYEQYF. CDR3 sequence (DNA): TGTGCCAGCAGTGAAGAGGAGTCACTCTCCTACGAGCAGTACTTC.

This chain uses TRBV5-1 with TRBJ2-7; D is ambiguous. The CDR3 runs 13 residues. V lost 0 bases to trimming and J lost 1 base, with 5 bases between them. The V gene's germline CDR1 is SGHRS and CDR2 YFSETQ. The CDR3 DNA reads as TGCGCCAGCAGCTTGGGGCAGTCCTACGAGCAGTACTTC. It is translated as CASSLGQSYEQYF.

V and J are TRBV4-2 and TRBJ2-3; D unresolved. Germline V lookup: CDR1 LGHNA, CDR2 YNFKEQ. The CDR3 is 15 amino acids. V was pared by 7 bases and J by 2 bases, with 16 bases between. The CDR3 coding sequence is TGTGCCAGCACCACAACCCTGTTGCTCACAGATACGCAGTATTTT. This gives the protein CASTTTLLLTDTQYF.